The entry below gives a single T cell receptor beta chain sequence along with its context. The antigen is not known. The source of the sample is a study of cytomegalovirus exposure and HLA in healthy donors. Study as a whole: The same platform was used for the 100 to 150 validation repertoires and the approximately 670 first-cohort repertoires, a later analysis reported. Study results and limitations: The tendency of first-cohort TCR clusters to co-occur in the 120 validation repertoires was identified by a subsequent analysis. Rare TCR sequences predominated, though certain public TCRs were found in many donors.

The repertoire was sequenced with immunoSEQ multiplex PCR; TCRdb's copy has only in-frame clones and lacks some. This sample carries about 150,000 clones, roughly nine tenths of them seen once, and the ten largest clones take about 3%. J lost 7 bases, V lost 6 bases, and 6 bases had no gene match. The CDR3 is 13 amino acids. From germline, CDR1 is LNHNV and CDR2 YYDKDF (reference sequence). The study drew the donors from its 120-subject validation cohort, separate from the approximately 700-subject first cohort. The clonotype originates from a woman aged 18 to 35 in good health and CMV-seropositive. The chain uses TRBV15 and TRBJ1-2; 9 nucleotides agree with TRBD1. Sequencing used PBMCs. The DNA for the CDR3 is TGTGCCACCAGTACCGGGACAGGGCTTGGCTACACCTTC. This encodes CATSTGTGLGYTF.